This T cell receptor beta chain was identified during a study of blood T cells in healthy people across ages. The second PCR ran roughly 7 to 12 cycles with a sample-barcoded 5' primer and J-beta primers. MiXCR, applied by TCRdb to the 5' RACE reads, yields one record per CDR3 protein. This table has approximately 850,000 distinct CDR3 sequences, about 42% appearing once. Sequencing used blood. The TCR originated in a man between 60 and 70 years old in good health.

This CDR3 reads CASSQRTRGLYNEQFF. The CDR3 DNA is TGCGCCAGCAGCCAGAGGACTAGGGGCCTATACAATGAGCAGTTCTTC. The chain employs TRBV4-3 and TRBJ2-1; 7 positions match TRBD2. The CDR3 consists of 16 residues. The ends lost 3 bases at V and 4 bases at J; junction bases unmatched: 9. Germline V CDR1 and CDR2: LGHNA, YSLEER.